This T cell receptor beta chain was recovered during a study of T cell responses to AZD1222 COVID-19 vaccine. The CDR3 consists of 14 residues. V shed 3 bases and J shed 14 bases, with 17 bases lying between them. Germline V lookup: CDR1 SGHAT, CDR2 FQNNGV. Study-level points and caveats: After the peak T cell response, and only then, were repertoires sampled. Baseline serostatus was positive in only 5 to 7 AZD1222 recipients.

Libraries were prepared by immunoSEQ multiplex PCR; TCRdb keeps only in-frame clonotypes and omits some of them. In the table there are about 76,000 clones, more than 70% of which are singletons. As to this clone: Its antigen is unknown.

This receptor was identified in an adult in good health. This chain uses TRBV11-2 with TRBJ1-6; D perhaps matches TRBD1 (5 bases). The source was peripheral blood, collected on day 0 of AZD1222 vaccination. CDR3 residues: CASSLGLRDGTLHF. The DNA for the CDR3 is TGTGCCAGCAGCTTGGGGCTAAGAGATGGGACCCTCCACTTT.